The clone carrying this T cell receptor beta chain was picked up one time. The data derive from a study of patients and donors after allogeneic stem cell transplantation. TCRdb reanalysed the RT-PCR reads using MiXCR and keeps one entry per CDR3 protein. The sample includes approximately 250,000 distinct CDR3 sequences, 14% of them seen just once. The length of the CDR3 is 15 residues. J gave up 3 bases and V 1 base, and 6 bases lay outside the gene matches. Per germline, CDR1 DFQATT and CDR2 SNEGSKA (reference sequence). The TCR was taken from a human donor who was either an allogeneic HSCT recipient or a stem cell or donor lymphocyte infusion donor (not recorded which). It is not recorded whose cells these are; they may come from a transplant donor. The chain recombines TRBV20-1 with TRBJ2-3; 8 nucleotides agree with TRBD2. The sequenced sample was blood, either unsorted or a sorted T cell fraction (not recorded which). CDR3 coding DNA: TGCAGTGCTAGAGGCCGGGGGGGCCAAACAGATACGCAGTATTTT. This translates into CSARGRGGQTDTQYF.